Below, 19 T cell receptor beta chains from the same sample are listed, as sequenced in a study of blood T cell repertoires in COVID-19. Generated by immunoSEQ multiplex PCR, the TCRdb table keeps only in-frame clones and is missing some. The table includes 200,000 to 250,000 clones, about four fifths detected once. Sequenced material: PBMCs or T cells enriched from blood (not recorded which). The receptors originated from a woman aged 55-70 years who had recovered from COVID-19.

The genes are TRBV2 and TRBJ1-6; 8 bases are shared with TRBD1. Germline lookup yields CDR1 SNHLY and CDR2 FYNNEI. The CDR3 consists of 15 residues. Unmatched junction bases numbered 15, after V lost 6 bases and J lost 14 bases. The CDR3 DNA reads as TGTGCCAGCAGCGCGGCCGGGACAGGCGTTGGGGCCCTCCACTTT. Residues: CASSAAGTGVGALHF.

This clone was observed a few times. The chain couples TRBV5-6 to TRBJ2-5; 8 bases align to TRBD2. This CDR3 spans 18 amino acids. The J segment lost 4 bases and the V segment lost 2 bases, leaving 16 bases of the junction unmatched. CDR1 is SGHDT, CDR2 YYEEEE, per germline. This chain's CDR3 is CASSLIAAGALKGETQYF. Here the CDR3 DNA reads TGTGCCAGCAGCTTAATCGCAGCGGGGGCTCTTAAGGGAGAGACCCAGTACTTC.

This chain connects TRBV3-1 (or the pseudogene TRBV3-2) to TRBJ2-1; 10 bases agree with TRBD2. The CDR3 runs 17 residues. Germline CDR1 is LGHDT and CDR2 is YNNKEL (reference sequence). V lost 1 base and J lost 2; bases outside the gene matches: 5. CDR3 in amino acids: CASSQGTSGHAYNEQFF. The CDR3 region has the DNA TGTGCCAGCAGCCAAGGGACTAGCGGACACGCCTACAATGAGCAGTTCTTC.

This chain links TRBV27 with TRBJ1-6; D gene uncertain. This CDR3 is 15 amino acids long. Trimming took 5 bases from V and 2 from J, leaving 10 bases between them. The germline gives CDR1 MNHEY, CDR2 SMNVEV (reference sequence). This CDR3 reads CASSRYTTYNSPLHF. CDR3 nucleotide sequence: TGTGCCAGCAGTCGTTACACCACCTATAATTCACCCCTCCACTTT.

This clone was counted only a few times. The chain couples TRBV4-2 to TRBJ2-3, with TRBD1 matching 8 bases. The V and J ends lost 0 bases and 5 bases, in that order; junction bases with no gene match: 4. The CDR3 has 15 residues. The germline CDR1 and CDR2 sequences are LGHNA and YNFKEQ. DNA of the CDR3: TGTGCCAGCAGCCAAGAGACAGGGGCGGGAGATACGCAGTATTTT. Amino acids: CASSQETGAGDTQYF.

The chain carries TRBV11-2 and TRBJ2-2; TRBD2 is a possible D gene (6 bases). Trimming removed 5 bases at V and 0 bases at J, with 13 bases between. The CDR3 contains 16 residues. In germline, CDR1 is SGHAT, CDR2 FQNNGV. This CDR3 reads CASSSYGTSNTGELFF. The CDR3 DNA is TGTGCCAGCAGCAGCTACGGGACTTCGAACACCGGGGAGCTGTTTTTT.

The chain recombines TRBV7-8 with TRBJ2-7; TRBD1 aligns across 8 bases. Germline CDR1 and CDR2: SGHVS and FQNEAQ. V lost 5 bases, J lost 6 bases, and 12 bases stayed unmatched. The CDR3 is made up of 15 amino acids. As DNA, the CDR3 is TGTGCCAGCAGCCCAATTAGGGGGACAGGATCCGAGCAGTACTTC. Translation: CASSPIRGTGSEQYF.

This clone has only a few counts. The genes are TRBV7-6 and TRBJ2-7, with a possible D match to TRBD2 (5 bases). Trimming shortened V by 5 bases and J by 2 bases, and 16 bases separated the two germline ends. CDR3 length: 15 residues. Germline loops: CDR1 SGHVS, CDR2 FNYEAQ. The CDR3 region has the DNA TGTGCCAGCAGCCATTCCCCCGGGATAACCTACGAGCAGTACTTC. Translation: CASSHSPGITYEQYF. Supplemented by reference TRBV7-6 and TRBJ2-7, the full variable domain reads GAGVSQSPRYKVTKRGQDVALRCDPISGHVSLYWYRQALGQGPEFLTYFNYEAQQDKSGLPNDRFSAERPEGSISTLTIQRTEQRDSAMYRCASSHSPGITYEQYFGPGTRLTVT.

CDR3 sequence reads: CASRKTRSGLAGDEQFF. As DNA, the CDR3 is TGTGCCAGCAGAAAGACTAGATCTGGACTAGCGGGAGATGAGCAGTTCTTC. V usage is TRBV2 and J usage is TRBJ2-1, with 13 positions matching TRBD2. The CDR3 spans 17 residues. CDR1 is SNHLY, CDR2 FYNNEI, per germline. V gave up 6 bases and J gave up 8 bases; unmatched junction bases: 13. Full variable domain (rest looked up from reference TRBV2 and TRBJ2-1): EPEVTQTPSHQVTQMGQEVILRCVPISNHLYFYWYRQILGQKVEFLVSFYNNEISEKSEIFDDQFSVERPDGSNFTLKIRSTKLEDSAMYFCASRKTRSGLAGDEQFFGPGTRLTVL.

The J gene is TRBJ2-2, the V gene TRBV10-1; tentatively, D is TRBD2 (6 bases). The V end was cut by 6 bases, the J end by 7 bases, with 12 bases between. CDR3 length: 13 residues. Germline lookup yields CDR1 WNHNN and CDR2 SYGVQD (reference sequence). The CDR3 sequence is CASSLLAYGELFF. In nucleotides, the CDR3 is TGCGCCAGCAGCCTTCTAGCGTACGGGGAGCTGTTTTTT.

The J gene is TRBJ1-1, the V gene TRBV18; TRBD1 matches 8 bases. This CDR3 region has 16 residues. J gave up 2 bases and V 3 bases, and 8 bases lay outside the gene matches. Germline CDR1 KGHSH, CDR2 LQKENI. The CDR3 DNA sequence: TGTGCCAGCTCACCTCGGGAACAGGGGGGAAACACTGAAGCTTTCTTT. As protein: CASSPREQGGNTEAFF.

J is TRBJ2-7 and V is TRBV7-2; perhaps TRBD1 as D (5 bases). The V end was cut by 3 bases, the J end by 3 bases, with 6 bases between. This CDR3 has 12 amino acids. CDR1 and CDR2 (germline): SGHTA, FQGNSA. The CDR3 protein is CASSLQGYEQYF. The CDR3 bases are TGTGCCAGCAGCTTGCAGGGCTACGAGCAGTACTTC.

The CDR3 sequence is CASSRPPGTQYF. The CDR3 DNA is TGTGCCAGCAGCCGTCCTCCAGGGACGCAGTATTTT. The V gene is TRBV12-3 or TRBV12-4, the J gene TRBJ2-3; the D gene is possibly TRBD1 (5 bases). This CDR3 region has 12 residues. V shed 6 bases and J shed 9 bases, with 13 bases lying between them.

The rearrangement uses TRBV18 and TRBJ1-4; D call uncertain. Trimming took off 4 bases at V and 3 bases at J, with 12 bases between the two ends. CDR3 length: 15 residues. CDR1 and CDR2 (germline): KGHSH, LQKENI. CDR3 residues: CASSLRERANEKLFF. The CDR3 DNA is TGTGCCAGCTCACTACGTGAGAGGGCTAATGAAAAACTGTTTTTT. The whole variable domain, remainder taken from reference TRBV18 and TRBJ1-4, is NAGVMQNPRHLVRRRGQEARLRCSPMKGHSHVYWYRQLPEEGLKFMVYLQKENIIDESGMPKERFSAEFPKEGPSILRIQQVVRGDSAAYFCASSLRERANEKLFFGSGTQLSVL.

This clone came up a few times. The gene calls are TRBV7-8 and TRBJ1-1; D possibly corresponds to TRBD1 (6 bases). This CDR3 has 14 residues. CDR1 is SGHVS and CDR2 is FQNEAQ in the germline V gene. Trimming cost V 5 bases and J 0 bases, with 10 bases left between them. CDR3 sequence (DNA): TGTGCCAGCAGCCCCCAGGGGTTGAACACTGAAGCTTTCTTT. Translating it yields CASSPQGLNTEAFF. Supplemented by reference TRBV7-8 and TRBJ1-1, the full variable domain reads GAGVSQSPRYKVAKRGQDVALRCDPISGHVSLFWYQQALGQGPEFLTYFQNEAQLDKSGLPSDRFFAERPEGSVSTLKIQRTQQEDSAVYLCASSPQGLNTEAFFGQGTRLTVV.

The chain combines TRBV2 with TRBJ1-1, with 9 bases identical to TRBD1. The length of the CDR3 is 13 residues. Unmatched junction bases numbered 5, after V lost 5 bases and J lost 7 bases. From germline, CDR1 is SNHLY and CDR2 FYNNEI. The CDR3 loop reads CASSQQGAGEAFF. The CDR3 DNA is TGTGCCAGCAGTCAACAGGGGGCCGGTGAAGCTTTCTTT.

V and J are TRBV4-2 and TRBJ1-1, with D possibly TRBD1 on 5 matching bases. V was clipped by 2 bases and J by 0 bases, with 7 bases between them. The germline V gene has CDR1 LGHNA and CDR2 YNFKEQ. This CDR3 has 14 amino acids. The CDR3 spells CASSQRQLNTEAFF. CDR3 DNA: TGTGCCAGCAGCCAAAGACAGTTGAACACTGAAGCTTTCTTT.

This clone was seen only a few times. The chain uses TRBV20-1 and TRBJ2-5; TRBD2 is a possible D gene (6 bases). Germline lookup yields CDR1 DFQATT and CDR2 SNEGSKA (reference sequence). The CDR3 is 11 amino acids. V was cut by 5 bases and J by 7 bases, with 11 bases left in between. CDR3 sequence: CSALAGLTQYF. CDR3 bases: TGCAGTGCTCTGGCGGGGTTGACCCAGTACTTC.

Written as DNA, the CDR3 is TGTGCCAGCAGTTTGGGGACACCGGTCAAGGGCTACACCTTC. It yields the protein CASSLGTPVKGYTF. This sequence joins TRBV6-5 and TRBJ1-2, with D possibly TRBD1 on 6 matching bases. Between the trimmed V and J ends, which lost 4 bases and 8 bases, there was a span of 17 bases. Germline V lookup: CDR1 MNHEY, CDR2 SVGAGI. The CDR3 is made up of 14 amino acids.